The 30 T cell receptor beta chains below were found in one sample sequenced in a study of T cells after yellow fever vaccination. TCRdb analysed the 5' RACE reads with MiXCR anew, one entry per CDR3 protein. The table records a few hundred thousand distinct CDR3 sequences, approximately 3.9% of them present only once. The specimen was PBMCs, collected 5 days after the yellow fever booster vaccination. The receptors derive from a man between 18 and 29 years old who received the YFV17D yellow fever vaccine.

The chain carries TRBV20-1 and TRBJ2-5; D perhaps matches TRBD1 (6 bases). Trimming pared 6 bases from V and 4 bases from J, leaving 18 bases between. CDR1 is DFQATT, CDR2 SNEGSKA, per germline (reference sequence). The CDR3 totals 14 residues. The CDR3 reads CSADRTAGRETQYF. CDR3 coding DNA: TGCAGTGCCGACCGGACAGCTGGACGAGAGACCCAGTACTTC.

The gene calls are TRBV18 and TRBJ1-2; D gene unclear. Trimming removed 1 base at V and 6 bases at J, with 12 bases between. The germline V gene has CDR1 KGHSH and CDR2 LQKENI. The CDR3 runs to 14 residues. For the CDR3, the DNA is TGTGCCAGCTCACCACTATCACTTGGCGATGGCTACACCTTC. Translation gives CASSPLSLGDGYTF.

This clonotype has more than one count but fewer than ten. The chain carries TRBV27 and TRBJ2-3; unclear D gene. Per the germline V gene, CDR1 is MNHEY and CDR2 is SMNVEV (reference sequence). The CDR3 spans 13 residues. The germline V and J ends were trimmed by 7 bases and 4 bases, with 12 bases remaining between them. The CDR3 nucleotides are TGTGCCAGCACCACCCTCGGCGCAGATACGCAGTATTTT. This encodes CASTTLGADTQYF.

This clonotype was picked up many times. This rearrangement joins TRBV7-2 to TRBJ1-5, with D unresolved. Germline V lookup: CDR1 SGHTA, CDR2 FQGNSA. Trimming cost V 4 bases and J 3 bases, with 10 bases left between them. This CDR3 has 14 residues. The CDR3 is CASSSPGNNQPQHF. The CDR3 bases are TGTGCCAGCAGCTCCCCGGGAAACAATCAGCCCCAGCATTTT.

This clonotype occurred a few times. The chain has TRBV9 and TRBJ2-3, with 8 bases fitting TRBD2. After removal of 4 bases from V and 0 bases from J, the junction contained 4 bases not matched to a gene. The length of the CDR3 is 15 residues. CDR1 and CDR2 (germline): SGDLS, YYNGEE. This chain's CDR3 is CASSSGGFSTDTQYF. CDR3 in DNA: TGTGCCAGCAGCTCGGGAGGGTTTAGCACAGATACGCAGTATTTT.

This clonotype was detected ten times or more. The rearrangement uses TRBV6-5 and TRBJ1-3; D might be TRBD1 (5 bases). Germline-derived CDR1 and CDR2 are MNHEY and SVGAGI. Trimming left V 8 bases short and J 0 bases short, with 14 bases between. This CDR3 comprises 15 residues. The CDR3 DNA reads as TGTGCCAGCCGGACGGCGGGGCTCTCTGGAAACACCATATATTTT. Protein: CASRTAGLSGNTIYF.

The sample holds a few counts of this clonotype. The gene calls are TRBV3-1 and TRBJ2-1; D unresolved. From germline, CDR1 is LGHDT and CDR2 YNNKEL (reference sequence). The CDR3 spans 13 residues. V lost 1 base, J lost 13 bases, and 14 bases lay in between. For the CDR3, the DNA is TGTGCCAGCAGCCAAGCCGCCTATACCCCCCAGTTCTTC. Amino acids: CASSQAAYTPQFF.

The J gene is TRBJ2-3, the V gene TRBV6-4; TRBD2 matches at 10 bases. After removal of 1 base from V and 6 bases from J, the junction contained 4 bases not matched to a gene. CDR1 and CDR2 from the germline V gene are MRHNA and SNTAGT. The CDR3 has 15 amino acids. The CDR3 nucleotides read TGTGCCAGCAGTGACTTGAGCGGGGGGGCCGATACGCAGTATTTT. It is translated as CASSDLSGGADTQYF.

Only a few counts were recorded for this clonotype. The rearrangement joins TRBV11-2 to TRBJ2-7, with D possibly TRBD2 on 6 matching bases. Germline V CDR1 and CDR2: SGHAT, FQNNGV. The CDR3 is made up of 15 amino acids. The V and J ends lost 0 bases and 4 bases respectively, with 13 bases between them. The CDR3 loop reads CASSLEGLGGYEQYV. The CDR3 nucleotides read TGTGCCAGCAGCTTAGAAGGCCTGGGGGGTTACGAGCAGTACGTC.

The sample holds many counts of this clonotype. V usage is TRBV12-3 or TRBV12-4 and J usage is TRBJ1-2; D is undetermined. V dropped 3 bases and J dropped 6 bases, with 17 bases sitting between them. The CDR3 has 15 residues. CDR3 bases: TGTGCCAGCAGTTTTGTTCTTTCAGCGTTTGATGGCTACACCTTC. The encoded protein is CASSFVLSAFDGYTF.

This clonotype appeared a few times. This chain uses TRBV4-2 with TRBJ2-7; D is possibly TRBD1 or TRBD2 (5 bases each). V shed 6 bases and J shed 3 bases, with 9 bases lying between them. CDR3 length: 12 amino acids. Germline lookup yields CDR1 LGHNA and CDR2 YNFKEQ. In DNA form, the CDR3 reads TGTGCCAGCAGTGGGACCGACTACGAGCAGTACTTC. Encoded protein: CASSGTDYEQYF.

The table lists this clonotype with many counts. This sequence joins TRBV4-2 and TRBJ1-5, with a weak D call TRBD1 (5 bases). The CDR3 runs to 16 residues. The ends were cut back, 1 base at V and 3 bases at J, with 13 bases in the middle. Germline V gene sequence: CDR1 LGHNA, CDR2 YNFKEQ. CDR3 in amino acids: CASSQVLRGDNQPQHF. Here the CDR3 DNA reads TGTGCCAGCAGCCAAGTTTTAAGGGGTGACAATCAGCCCCAGCATTTT.

This chain joins TRBV5-8 and TRBJ1-1; 11 bases map to TRBD1. This CDR3 is 15 amino acids long. Germline V gene lookup returns CDR1 SGHTS and CDR2 YDEGEE. Trimming removed 4 bases from V and 3 bases from J; junction bases left unmatched: 5. CDR3 protein: CASSTGTGGDTEAFF. DNA of the CDR3: TGTGCCAGCAGCACCGGGACAGGGGGAGACACTGAAGCTTTCTTT.

The chain is built from TRBV3-1 and TRBJ2-5; unclear D gene. CDR3 length: 15 amino acids. V shed 3 bases and J shed 2 bases, with 13 bases lying between them. Germline values: CDR1 LGHDT, CDR2 YNNKEL (reference sequence). CDR3 sequence: CASSHSWQTQETQYF. The CDR3 DNA reads TGTGCCAGCAGCCATTCCTGGCAGACTCAAGAGACCCAGTACTTC.

The chain carries TRBV5-1 and TRBJ2-1; perhaps TRBD1 as D (5 bases). CDR1 SGHRS and CDR2 YFSETQ come from the germline V gene. Trimming pared 4 bases from V and 8 bases from J, leaving 10 bases between. The CDR3 covers 12 residues. For the CDR3, the DNA is TGCGCCAGCAGCACGACAGCCGATGAGCAGTTCTTC. It is translated as CASSTTADEQFF.

At least ten counts were recorded for this clonotype. V gene TRBV18 combines with J gene TRBJ2-4; a weak D match, TRBD1 (7 bases). Germline CDR1 reads KGHSH; CDR2 reads LQKENI. There are 17 residues in the CDR3. Between the trimmed V and J ends, which lost 2 bases and 5 bases, there was a span of 19 bases. The CDR3: CASSPYQGGDIENIQYF. CDR3 nucleotide sequence: TGTGCCAGCTCACCATATCAGGGGGGTGATATAGAAAACATTCAGTACTTC. The whole variable domain, remainder taken from reference TRBV18 and TRBJ2-4, is NAGVMQNPRHLVRRRGQEARLRCSPMKGHSHVYWYRQLPEEGLKFMVYLQKENIIDESGMPKERFSAEFPKEGPSILRIQQVVRGDSAAYFCASSPYQGGDIENIQYFGAGTRLSVL.

This chain connects TRBV7-2 to TRBJ1-1; possibly TRBD1 for D (6 bases). CDR1 is SGHTA and CDR2 is FQGNSA in the germline V gene. V was clipped by 5 bases and J by 0 bases, with 13 bases between them. The CDR3 loop spans 15 amino acids. The CDR3 reads CASSVQGIMNTEAFF. CDR3 coding DNA: TGTGCCAGCAGCGTACAGGGTATTATGAACACTGAAGCTTTCTTT. The whole variable domain, remainder taken from reference TRBV7-2 and TRBJ1-1, is GAGVSQSPSNKVTEKGKDVELRCDPISGHTALYWYRQSLGQGLEFLIYFQGNSAPDKSGLPSDRFSAERTGGSVSTLTIQRTQQEDSAVYLCASSVQGIMNTEAFFGQGTRLTVV.

The chain combines TRBV7-9 with TRBJ2-7, with D maybe TRBD2 (5 bases). Germline V CDR1 and CDR2: SEHNR, FQNEAQ (reference sequence). The CDR3 has 11 residues. Between the trimmed V and J ends, which lost 3 bases and 10 bases, there was a span of 10 bases. The CDR3 bases are TGTGCCAGCAGCTTGATCGGGGTACAGTACTTC. It yields the protein CASSLIGVQYF.

This clonotype was detected a few times. This rearrangement joins TRBV5-8 to TRBJ1-4; D not resolved. V was cut by 0 bases and J by 6 bases, with 15 bases left in between. From germline, CDR1 is SGHTS and CDR2 YDEGEE. The CDR3 runs to 16 residues. For the CDR3, the DNA is TGTGCCAGCAGCTTGGGAACTGCCCTAGTTGATGAAAAACTGTTTTTT. This encodes CASSLGTALVDEKLFF.

There are a few counts of this clonotype. J is TRBJ2-1 and V is TRBV30; TRBD1 or TRBD2 may be the D gene (5 bases each). V was trimmed by 5 bases and J by 7 bases, leaving 12 bases between them. This CDR3 is 12 amino acids long. The germline V gene has CDR1 GTSNPN and CDR2 SVGIG (reference sequence). CDR3: CAWVGPTNEQFF. CDR3 coding DNA: TGTGCCTGGGTGGGACCTACAAATGAGCAGTTCTTC.

This clonotype showed up many times. The chain joins TRBV6-1 to TRBJ2-1, with TRBD2 matching over 13 bases. The CDR3 is 15 amino acids. J was trimmed by 4 bases and V by 6 bases; bases with no gene match: 3. CDR1 is MNHNS and CDR2 is SASEGT in the germline V gene. The CDR3 bases are TGTGCCAGCAGCCAGACTAGCGGGGGGTACAATGAGCAGTTCTTC. Translated: CASSQTSGGYNEQFF.

Many counts were recorded for this clonotype. The chain is built from TRBV7-9 and TRBJ2-5; a possible D gene is TRBD2 (6 bases). Germline assignment: CDR1 SEHNR and CDR2 FQNEAQ (reference sequence). The CDR3 spans 14 residues. V lost 5 bases and J lost 3, with 13 bases in between. The CDR3 is CASSLSGFKETQYF. As DNA, the CDR3 is TGTGCCAGCAGCCTTAGCGGATTCAAAGAGACCCAGTACTTC.

This clonotype has a handful of counts. This rearrangement joins TRBV18 to TRBJ1-3; D is unresolved. The CDR3 has 17 residues. The V end lost 6 bases, the J end lost 0 bases, and 18 bases lay between the germline ends. The germline V gene encodes CDR1 KGHSH and CDR2 LQKENI. The CDR3 here is CASSTTSGESSGNTIYF. CDR3 coding DNA: TGTGCCAGCTCGACCACCAGCGGGGAGAGCTCTGGAAACACCATATATTTT.

The CDR3: CATSRLGREAFF. CDR3 bases: TGTGCCACCAGCCGCCTCGGGCGTGAAGCTTTCTTT. The J gene is TRBJ1-1, the V gene TRBV15; D is uncertain. Trimming stripped 5 bases from V and 7 bases from J, with 11 bases between. This CDR3 has 12 amino acids. Germline V gene data show CDR1 as LNHNV and CDR2 as YYDKDF (reference sequence).

This clonotype was seen only a few times. CDR3 region: CASSRSAGLPISSPLHF. DNA of the CDR3: TGTGCCAGCAGTAGGTCGGCCGGGCTACCAATCTCCTCACCCCTCCACTTT. The chain recombines TRBV12-3 or TRBV12-4 with TRBJ1-6; D gene ambiguous. The CDR3 extends over 17 amino acids. Trimming removed 5 bases at V and 10 bases at J, with 24 bases between.

There are a few counts of this clonotype. This sequence joins TRBV5-1 and TRBJ2-1; 8 bases fit TRBD1. V lost 0 bases, J lost 4 bases, and 6 bases stayed unmatched. This CDR3 has 16 residues. Per germline, CDR1 SGHRS and CDR2 YFSETQ. CDR3 in amino acids: CASSLDTGGRYNEQFF. CDR3 DNA: TGCGCCAGCAGCTTGGACACAGGGGGAAGGTACAATGAGCAGTTCTTC.

This clonotype was observed many times. The rearrangement joins TRBV12-3 or TRBV12-4 to TRBJ2-7; no definite D call. The CDR3 loop spans 12 amino acids. With 6 bases removed from V and 5 bases from J, the gap between germline ends came to 11 bases. The CDR3 loop is CASSPDTNEQYF. In nucleotides, the CDR3 is TGTGCCAGCAGCCCTGACACGAACGAGCAGTACTTC.

This clonotype showed up just a few times. The genes are TRBV7-3 and TRBJ2-5; D might be TRBD2 (7 bases). V was trimmed by 4 bases and J by 5 bases, leaving 14 bases between them. CDR3 length: 14 amino acids. The V gene's germline CDR1 is SGHTA and CDR2 FQGTGA. CDR3 coding DNA: TGTGCCAGCAGCTCTCGCGGGGGCAGCGAGACCCAGTACTTC. It codes for CASSSRGGSETQYF.

This clonotype was recorded at least ten times. This chain links TRBV7-2 with TRBJ2-7; D possibly corresponds to TRBD2 (6 bases). Germline V gene lookup returns CDR1 SGHTA and CDR2 FQGNSA. V was shortened by 5 bases and J by 5 bases, with 19 bases between the two germline ends. The length of the CDR3 is 15 residues. The CDR3 is CASSPLPGGTDEQYF. The CDR3 DNA follows: TGTGCCAGCAGCCCTTTACCCGGCGGGACCGACGAGCAGTACTTC. Filled out from reference TRBV7-2 and TRBJ2-7, the complete variable domain reads GAGVSQSPSNKVTEKGKDVELRCDPISGHTALYWYRQSLGQGLEFLIYFQGNSAPDKSGLPSDRFSAERTGGSVSTLTIQRTQQEDSAVYLCASSPLPGGTDEQYFGPGTRLTVT.

The chain links TRBV7-2 to TRBJ2-4, with D possibly matching TRBD2 (5 bases). V gave up 0 bases and J gave up 8 bases, with 8 bases separating them. The CDR3 has 13 residues. The V gene's germline CDR1 is SGHTA and CDR2 FQGNSA. The CDR3 DNA follows: TGTGCCAGCAGCTTAGCGCCGAGGGACATTCAGTACTTC. This gives the protein CASSLAPRDIQYF.